The 26 T cell receptor beta chains presented below share a single source sample, sequenced in a study of CD8+ T cells in alopecia areata. Following extraction, RNA underwent reverse transcription to cDNA, which served as the sequencing template. Data came from immunoSEQ multiplex PCR; TCRdb stores just in-frame clones and leaves some out. The profile shows some 3,500 clones, 71% of them singletons. The sample taken for sequencing was skin. The receptor set was obtained from a human donor in good health.

This chain joins TRBV11-2 and TRBJ2-7, with a weak D call TRBD2 (6 bases). The germline V gene has CDR1 SGHAT and CDR2 FQNNGV. This CDR3 has 15 residues. The V end was cut by 5 bases, the J end by 3 bases, with 17 bases between. The CDR3 sequence is CASSPEGLPYYEQYF. CDR3 bases: TGTGCCAGCAGCCCCGAGGGACTCCCCTACTACGAGCAGTACTTC.

The chain joins TRBV23-1 to TRBJ2-7, with TRBD1 identical over 10 bases. Being an ORF, TRBV23-1 has a function that is uncertain. Losses at the gene ends were 0 bases for V and 5 bases for J; bases not matched to a gene: 7. The CDR3 covers 16 residues. DNA of the CDR3: TGCGCCAGCAGTCAATCGGAAGGGGACAGGGGCGACGAGCAGTACTTC. Amino acid sequence: CASSQSEGDRGDEQYF.

The rearrangement uses TRBV5-4 and TRBJ2-1, with D possibly matching TRBD2 (7 bases). With 0 bases removed from V and 5 bases from J, the gap between germline ends came to 12 bases. Looked up from germline, CDR1 is SGHNT and CDR2 is YYREEE (reference sequence). CDR3 size: 15 residues. CDR3 in amino acids: CASSLVGGPNNEQFF. For the CDR3, the DNA is TGTGCCAGCAGCTTGGTGGGGGGGCCCAACAATGAGCAGTTCTTC.

This clone has a single count. J is TRBJ2-5 and V is TRBV13; D not certain. The germline V gene encodes CDR1 PRHDT and CDR2 FYEKMQ (reference sequence). The CDR3 is made up of 11 amino acids. Trimming shortened V by 5 bases and J by 1 base, and 2 bases separated the two germline ends. CDR3 coding DNA: TGTGCCAGCAGCACCCAAGAGACCCAGTACTTC. Protein product: CASSTQETQYF. Full variable domain (remainder filled in from reference TRBV13 and TRBJ2-5): AAGVIQSPRHLIKEKRETATLKCYPIPRHDTVYWYQQGPGQDPQFLISFYEKMQSDKGSIPDRFSAQQFSDYHSELNMSSLELGDSALYFCASSTQETQYFGPGTRLLVL.

The chain links TRBV10-3 to TRBJ1-1; no reliable D call. This CDR3 is 15 amino acids long. Trimming removed 3 bases from V and 0 bases from J, with 11 bases in between. Germline V CDR1 and CDR2: ENHRY, SYGVKD. The CDR3: CAISDKAGVNTEAFF. DNA of the CDR3: TGTGCCATCAGTGATAAGGCCGGAGTGAACACTGAAGCTTTCTTT.

The chain couples TRBV19 to TRBJ1-2; TRBD1 matches 7 bases. The germline gives CDR1 LNHDA, CDR2 SQIVND (reference sequence). Losses at the gene ends were 3 bases for V and 4 bases for J; bases not matched to a gene: 8. The CDR3 contains 15 residues. The CDR3 sequence is CASSIPGQMIYGYTF. CDR3 in DNA: TGTGCCAGTAGTATTCCGGGACAGATGATCTATGGCTACACCTTC.

V is TRBV9 and J is TRBJ1-2; 8 bases fit TRBD1. From germline, CDR1 is SGDLS and CDR2 YYNGEE. The CDR3 length is 13 residues. With V trimmed by 0 bases and J by 10 bases, 5 bases remained unmatched. In DNA form, the CDR3 reads TGTGCCAGCAGCGTAGGCCAGGGGGCATTCTACACCTTC. Protein: CASSVGQGAFYTF.

This chain connects TRBV10-2 to TRBJ2-5, with a tentative D call TRBD2 (6 bases). This CDR3 region has 14 residues. V was shortened by 5 bases and J by 4 bases, with 14 bases between the two germline ends. The germline gives CDR1 WSHSY, CDR2 SAAADI. This CDR3 reads CASSPGGSGETQYF. The CDR3 nucleotides read TGCGCCAGCAGTCCTGGGGGGTCGGGAGAGACCCAGTACTTC.

This sequence joins TRBV18 and TRBJ2-5; D uncertain. V shed 1 base and J shed 0 bases, with 3 bases lying between them. The CDR3 is 13 residues long. Germline V gene lookup returns CDR1 KGHSH and CDR2 LQKENI. The CDR3 region is CASSPQYQETQYF. CDR3 in DNA: TGTGCCAGCTCACCACAGTACCAAGAGACCCAGTACTTC.

This clone occurred once. The rearrangement links TRBV9 to TRBJ2-3, with D perhaps matching TRBD1 or TRBD2 (5 bases each). The germline V and J ends were trimmed by 3 bases and 0 bases, with 17 bases remaining between them. This CDR3 spans 17 amino acids. The germline gives CDR1 SGDLS, CDR2 YYNGEE. The DNA for the CDR3 is TGTGCCAGCAGCGAAAGGACTGGGGCACCTAGCACAGATACGCAGTATTTT. Amino acid sequence: CASSERTGAPSTDTQYF.

This clone was counted a single time. This chain connects TRBV2 to TRBJ1-4; possibly TRBD1 for D (5 bases). The CDR3 spans 13 residues. Per germline, CDR1 SNHLY and CDR2 FYNNEI. V was shortened by 8 bases and J by 8 bases, with 15 bases between the two germline ends. Here the CDR3 DNA reads TGTGCCAGCCATGGACAAGTTGGGGAAAAACTGTTTTTT. As protein: CASHGQVGEKLFF.

By its share, this clone is large (0.1 to 1%). The chain employs TRBV4-1 and TRBJ2-4, with D unclear. The germline gives CDR1 MGHRA, CDR2 YSYEKL. The V end was cut by 0 bases, the J end by 0 bases, with 6 bases between. This CDR3 has 15 amino acids. CDR3 protein: CASSQEGLAKNIQYF. The CDR3 nucleotides are TGCGCCAGCAGCCAAGAGGGCTTAGCCAAAAACATTCAGTACTTC.

The chain couples TRBV7-8 to TRBJ2-3; D gene ambiguous. CDR1 and CDR2 from the germline V gene are SGHVS and FQNEAQ. V was shortened by 3 bases and J by 4 bases, with 5 bases between the two germline ends. CDR3 size: 12 residues. The CDR3 coding sequence is TGTGCCAGCAGCTTTATAGCAGATACGCAGTATTTT. This gives the protein CASSFIADTQYF.

This chain links TRBV11-2 with TRBJ2-1, with D perhaps TRBD2 (7 bases). Germline lookup yields CDR1 SGHAT and CDR2 FQNNGV. The CDR3 is 18 amino acids. Trimming shortened V by 5 bases and J by 4 bases, and 24 bases separated the two germline ends. For the CDR3, the DNA is TGTGCCAGCAGCCTAATCCCCAGTTTGGGGGGGGCTTACAATGAGCAGTTCTTC. It translates to CASSLIPSLGGAYNEQFF.

This clone was counted only a few times. This chain connects TRBV6-5 to TRBJ2-3; D perhaps matches TRBD2 (5 bases). The length of the CDR3 is 11 residues. Germline V gene sequence: CDR1 MNHEY, CDR2 SVGAGI. V was shortened by 6 bases and J by 6 bases, with 7 bases between the two germline ends. CDR3 amino acids: CASSRGDTQYF. The CDR3 DNA sequence: TGTGCCAGCAGCCGCGGGGATACGCAGTATTTT.

This clone was counted a single time. J is TRBJ1-1 and V is TRBV5-1, with TRBD1 as a possible D gene (6 bases). V gave up 0 bases and J gave up 5 bases, with 8 bases separating them. CDR3 size: 13 residues. Germline assignment: CDR1 SGHRS and CDR2 YFSETQ. The CDR3, as DNA: TGCGCCAGCAGCTTGGACAGGGTTACTGAAGCTTTCTTT. It specifies CASSLDRVTEAFF.

This clone was seen a handful of times. The chain has TRBV4-1 and TRBJ2-7, with D unclear. This CDR3 has 16 amino acids. Germline values: CDR1 MGHRA, CDR2 YSYEKL. Trimming cost V 0 bases and J 0 bases, with 12 bases left between them. CDR3 nucleotides: TGCGCCAGCAGCCAAGATAGGGCAGTGCGCTCCTACGAGCAGTACTTC. Translated: CASSQDRAVRSYEQYF.

The genes are TRBV29-1 and TRBJ2-3; 13 bases line up with TRBD2. The CDR3 has 16 amino acids. Unmatched junction bases numbered 8, after V lost 6 bases and J lost 2 bases. In germline, CDR1 is SQVTM, CDR2 ANQGSEA. The CDR3 DNA reads as TGCAGCGTCGGGCGGACTAGCGGGGGTAACACAGATACGCAGTATTTT. Amino acids: CSVGRTSGGNTDTQYF.

The chain couples TRBV4-1 to TRBJ2-3; weak D call: TRBD1 (6 bases). Trimming took off 4 bases at V and 4 bases at J, with 30 bases between the two ends. Germline V gives CDR1 MGHRA, CDR2 YSYEKL. The CDR3 consists of 20 residues. The CDR3 protein is CASSRLGAMGTQSYSDTQYF. The CDR3 DNA follows: TGCGCCAGCAGCCGGCTGGGGGCTATGGGGACCCAGTCGTATTCAGATACGCAGTATTTT.

The chain recombines TRBV4-1 with TRBJ1-1; possible D gene TRBD1, 5 bases. The germline V gene encodes CDR1 MGHRA and CDR2 YSYEKL. Trimming left V 1 base short and J 5 bases short, with 8 bases between. This CDR3 has 13 residues. CDR3 residues: CASSQARETEAFF. CDR3 in DNA: TGCGCCAGCAGCCAAGCCAGGGAGACTGAAGCTTTCTTT.

This clone was detected only a few times. V and J are TRBV19 and TRBJ1-3; 9 bases align to TRBD1. Germline lookup yields CDR1 LNHDA and CDR2 SQIVND (reference sequence). J was trimmed by 2 bases and V by 6 bases; bases with no gene match: 5. CDR3 size: 15 residues. As DNA, the CDR3 is TGTGCCAGTAGCGGACAGGGGAACGCTGGAAACACCATATATTTT. Protein: CASSGQGNAGNTIYF.

This clone has just one count. J is TRBJ2-7 and V is TRBV4-3; D is undetermined. V was cut by 1 base and J by 3 bases, with 10 bases left in between. Germline V gene lookup returns CDR1 LGHNA and CDR2 YSLEER. CDR3 length equals 14 residues. The CDR3 DNA follows: TGCGCCAGCAGCCAAGCTGAAACCGACTACGAGCAGTACTTC. Translation gives CASSQAETDYEQYF.

V usage is TRBV11-2 and J usage is TRBJ2-2; 7 bases are a match to TRBD2. Germline trimming cut 4 bases from V and 4 bases from J; bases unmatched to any gene: 9. The germline CDR1 and CDR2 sequences are SGHAT and FQNNGV. The CDR3 is made up of 16 amino acids. The CDR3 spells CASSSLASSPTGELFF. CDR3 DNA: TGTGCCAGCAGCTCACTAGCGTCAAGTCCCACCGGGGAGCTGTTTTTT.

This chain joins TRBV2 and TRBJ2-2, with no clear D. CDR1 and CDR2 (germline): SNHLY, FYNNEI. There are 13 residues in the CDR3. V was cut by 4 bases and J by 4 bases, with 7 bases left in between. DNA for the CDR3: TGTGCCAGCAGTGGTTCGGGCACCGGGGAGCTGTTTTTT. Translated, it gives CASSGSGTGELFF.

The rearrangement joins TRBV14 to TRBJ2-7; tentatively, D is TRBD1 (5 bases). Germline V CDR1 and CDR2: SGHDN, FVKESK. The CDR3 totals 15 residues. Trimming removed 4 bases at V and 2 bases at J, with 15 bases between. The DNA for the CDR3 is TGTGCCAGCAGCCCCATTGACAGTAAGACCTACGAGCAGTACTTC. It yields the protein CASSPIDSKTYEQYF.

This clone appeared a few times. CDR3 loop: CASSRIDRDPEAFF. The DNA of the CDR3 is TGTGCCAGCAGCCGTATTGACAGGGACCCTGAAGCTTTCTTT. The chain joins TRBV6-5 to TRBJ1-1; 7 bases map to TRBD1. V lost 6 bases, J lost 6 bases, and 10 bases stayed unmatched. The germline V gene encodes CDR1 MNHEY and CDR2 SVGAGI. CDR3 length: 14 amino acids.